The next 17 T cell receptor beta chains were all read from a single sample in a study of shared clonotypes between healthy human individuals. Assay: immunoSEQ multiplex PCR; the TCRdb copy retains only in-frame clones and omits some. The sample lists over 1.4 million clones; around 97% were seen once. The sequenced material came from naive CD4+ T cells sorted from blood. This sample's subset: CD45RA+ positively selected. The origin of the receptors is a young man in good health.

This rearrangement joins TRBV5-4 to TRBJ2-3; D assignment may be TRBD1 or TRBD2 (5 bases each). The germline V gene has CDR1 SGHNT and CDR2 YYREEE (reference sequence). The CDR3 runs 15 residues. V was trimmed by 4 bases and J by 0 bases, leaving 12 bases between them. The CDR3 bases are TGTGCCAGCAGCAGGGGCGGGCCTAGCACAGATACGCAGTATTTT. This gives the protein CASSRGGPSTDTQYF.

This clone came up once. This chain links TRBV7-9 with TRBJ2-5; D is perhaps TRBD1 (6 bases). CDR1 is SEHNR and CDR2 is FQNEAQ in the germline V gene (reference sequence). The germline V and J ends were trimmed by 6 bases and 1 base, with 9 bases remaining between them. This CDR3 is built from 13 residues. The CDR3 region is CASRLGAQETQYF. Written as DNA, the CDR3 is TGTGCCAGCAGGCTGGGGGCCCAAGAGACCCAGTACTTC.

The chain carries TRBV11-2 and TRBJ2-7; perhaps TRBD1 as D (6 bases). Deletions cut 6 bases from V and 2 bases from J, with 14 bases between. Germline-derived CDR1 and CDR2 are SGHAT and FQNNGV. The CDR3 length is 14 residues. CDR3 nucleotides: TGTGCCAGCAGAACCGTCAGGGGCGCCTACGAGCAGTACTTC. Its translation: CASRTVRGAYEQYF.

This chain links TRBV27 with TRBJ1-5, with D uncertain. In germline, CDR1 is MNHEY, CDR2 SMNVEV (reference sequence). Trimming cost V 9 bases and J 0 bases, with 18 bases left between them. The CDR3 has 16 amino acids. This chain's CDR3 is CARPPRPTDSNQPQHF. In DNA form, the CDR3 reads TGTGCCAGACCCCCTCGCCCCACCGATAGCAATCAGCCCCAGCATTTT.

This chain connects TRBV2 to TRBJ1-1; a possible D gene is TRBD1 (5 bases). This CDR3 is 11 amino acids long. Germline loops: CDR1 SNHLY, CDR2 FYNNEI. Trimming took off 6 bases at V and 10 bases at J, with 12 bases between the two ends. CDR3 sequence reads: CASRALGGAFF. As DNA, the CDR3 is TGTGCCAGCAGGGCCTTGGGGGGAGCTTTCTTT.

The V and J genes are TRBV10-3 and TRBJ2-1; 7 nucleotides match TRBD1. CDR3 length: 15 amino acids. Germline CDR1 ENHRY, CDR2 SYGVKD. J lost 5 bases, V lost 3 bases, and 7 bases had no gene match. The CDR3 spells CAISETGTVNNEQFF. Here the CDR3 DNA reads TGTGCCATCAGTGAAACCGGGACAGTTAACAATGAGCAGTTCTTC.

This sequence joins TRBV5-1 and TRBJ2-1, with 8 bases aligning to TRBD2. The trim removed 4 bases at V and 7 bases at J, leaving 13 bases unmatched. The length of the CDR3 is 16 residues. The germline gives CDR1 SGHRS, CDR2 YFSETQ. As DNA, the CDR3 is TGCGCCAGCAGCGTCTTAAGCGGGAGTCAGGGGAATGAGCAGTTCTTC. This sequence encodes CASSVLSGSQGNEQFF.

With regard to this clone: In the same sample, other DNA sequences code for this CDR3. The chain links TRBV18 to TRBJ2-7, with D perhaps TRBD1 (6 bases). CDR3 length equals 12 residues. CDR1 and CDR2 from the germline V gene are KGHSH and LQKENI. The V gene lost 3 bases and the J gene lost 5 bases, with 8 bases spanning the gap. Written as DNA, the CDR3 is TGTGCCAGCTCACCCCGGACAGACGAGCAGTACTTC. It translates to CASSPRTDEQYF.

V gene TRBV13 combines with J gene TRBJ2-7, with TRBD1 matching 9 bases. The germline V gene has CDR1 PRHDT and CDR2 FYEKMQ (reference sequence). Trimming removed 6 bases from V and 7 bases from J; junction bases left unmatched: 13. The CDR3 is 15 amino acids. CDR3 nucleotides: TGTGCCAGCAGGCAATCCGGGACAGGGCCAAGGGAGCAGTACTTC. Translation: CASRQSGTGPREQYF.

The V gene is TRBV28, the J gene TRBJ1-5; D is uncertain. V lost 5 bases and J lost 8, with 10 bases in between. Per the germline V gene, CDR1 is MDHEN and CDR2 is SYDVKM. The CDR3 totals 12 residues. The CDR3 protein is CASSLPLKPQHF. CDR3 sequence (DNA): TGTGCCAGCAGTCTCCCGTTAAAGCCCCAGCATTTT.

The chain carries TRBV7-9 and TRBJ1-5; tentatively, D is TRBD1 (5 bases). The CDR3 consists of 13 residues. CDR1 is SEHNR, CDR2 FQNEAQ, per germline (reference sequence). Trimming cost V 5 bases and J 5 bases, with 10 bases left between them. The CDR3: CASSLSRDQPQHF. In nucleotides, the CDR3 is TGTGCCAGCAGCCTCTCCAGGGATCAGCCCCAGCATTTT.

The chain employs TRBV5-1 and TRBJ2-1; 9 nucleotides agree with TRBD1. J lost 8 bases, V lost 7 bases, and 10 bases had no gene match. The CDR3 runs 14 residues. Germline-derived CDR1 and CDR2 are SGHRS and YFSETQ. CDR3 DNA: TGCGCCAGCGGGCCGGGACAGGGTCAGCATGAGCAGTTCTTC. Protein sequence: CASGPGQGQHEQFF.

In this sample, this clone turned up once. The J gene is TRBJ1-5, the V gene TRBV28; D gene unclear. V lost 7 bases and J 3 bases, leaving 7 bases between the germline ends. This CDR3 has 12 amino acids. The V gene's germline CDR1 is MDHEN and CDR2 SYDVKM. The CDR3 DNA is TGTGCCAGCATCGGCCCCAATCAGCCCCAGCATTTT. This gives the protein CASIGPNQPQHF.

CDR3 in amino acids: CASSYSSIEGKQPQHF. CDR3 nucleotides: TGTGCCAGCAGTTACTCGTCGATTGAGGGAAAACAGCCCCAGCATTTT. The chain is built from TRBV6-6 and TRBJ1-5; no definite D call. Trimming cost V 0 bases and J 7 bases, with 16 bases left between them. In germline, CDR1 is MNHNY, CDR2 SVGAGI (reference sequence). The CDR3 has 16 amino acids.

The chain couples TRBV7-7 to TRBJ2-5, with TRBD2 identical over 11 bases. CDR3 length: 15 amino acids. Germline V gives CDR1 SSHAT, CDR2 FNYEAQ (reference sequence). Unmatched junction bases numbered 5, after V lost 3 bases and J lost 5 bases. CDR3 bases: TGTGCCAGCAGCTTTGATAGCGGGAGGGGGGAGACCCAGTACTTC. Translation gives CASSFDSGRGETQYF.

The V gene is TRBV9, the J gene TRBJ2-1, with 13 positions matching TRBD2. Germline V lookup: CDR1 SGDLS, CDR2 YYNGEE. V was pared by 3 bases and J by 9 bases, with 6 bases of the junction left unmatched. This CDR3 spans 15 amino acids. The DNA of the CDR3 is TGTGCCAGCAGCGCCGGGACTAGCGGGATCTCTGAGCAGTTCTTC. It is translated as CASSAGTSGISEQFF.

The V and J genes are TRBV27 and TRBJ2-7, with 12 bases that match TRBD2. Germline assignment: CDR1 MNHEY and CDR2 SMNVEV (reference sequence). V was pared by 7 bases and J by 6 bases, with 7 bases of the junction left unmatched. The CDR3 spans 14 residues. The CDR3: CASMGLAGGGEQYF. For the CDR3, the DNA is TGTGCCAGCATGGGGCTAGCGGGAGGGGGCGAGCAGTACTTC.